Detailed here is one TCR beta chain. Its antigen is unknown. This sample stems from a study of CXCR3-negative and CXCR3-positive naive CD8 T cells. Findings and caveats of the study: Sequencing showed both naive subsets with comparably high diversity, and memory CD8+ cells much lower.

The CDR3 length is 15 residues. The germline V gene has CDR1 LGHNA and CDR2 YSLEER. TRB cDNA was prepared as libraries by UMI-labeled 5' RACE. Following a re-call of the 5' RACE reads, TCRdb has one entry per CDR3 protein and lacks DNA. In total, the table holds tens of thousands of distinct CDR3 sequences. The rearrangement links TRBV4-3 to TRBJ2-7; the TRBD1 assignment by TCRdb is unverifiable without DNA. The specimen was naive CXCR3- CD8+ T cells from blood. Subset noted: CD45RO-CCR7+CD27+CD95- naive CD8+ T cells lacking CXCR3 (TNR3-). The source is a human donor in good health. Some clones in this sample may be carry-over from other donors' samples. CDR3 sequence reads: CASSQDVAGNYEQYF.